What follows are 26 T cell receptor beta chains derived from one specimen sequenced in a study of response to subunit inactivated influenza vaccine. TCRdb re-called the RT-PCR reads through MiXCR, storing one row per CDR3 protein. The repertoire holds roughly 650,000 distinct CDR3 sequences, with 15% to 19% as singletons. The sample was PBMCs from blood, taken roughly 13 days after vaccination. These receptors all come from a man in his forties or fifties who received an inactivated influenza vaccine.

The gene calls are TRBV6-5 and TRBJ2-5; D not resolved. Germline V gene lookup returns CDR1 MNHEY and CDR2 SVGAGI. The CDR3 has 12 amino acids. The V end was cut by 8 bases, the J end by 5 bases, with 12 bases between. CDR3 in amino acids: CASRAPSETQYF. CDR3 DNA: TGTGCCAGCCGGGCGCCGTCGGAGACCCAGTACTTC.

V gene TRBV5-1 combines with J gene TRBJ2-3; D is unresolved. V shed 4 bases and J shed 0 bases, with 9 bases lying between them. The CDR3 is made up of 14 amino acids. Per the germline V gene, CDR1 is SGHRS and CDR2 is YFSETQ. The CDR3 loop is CASSDPSSTDTQYF. CDR3 nucleotide sequence: TGCGCCAGCAGCGACCCCTCTAGCACAGATACGCAGTATTTT. Combining the CDR3 with reference TRBV5-1 and TRBJ2-3 gives the whole variable domain KAGVTQTPRYLIKTRGQQVTLSCSPISGHRSVSWYQQTPGQGLQFLFEYFSETQRNKGNFPGRFSGRQFSNSRSEMNVSTLELGDSALYLCASSDPSSTDTQYFGPGTRLTVL.

This clonotype was seen at least ten times. The V call is TRBV3-1, the J call TRBJ2-7, with 8 bases aligning to TRBD1. The CDR3 sequence is 14 residues long. The V and J ends lost 4 bases and 4 bases, in that order; junction bases with no gene match: 6. Per the germline V gene, CDR1 is LGHDT and CDR2 is YNNKEL (reference sequence). The CDR3 region is CASSLGTGLYEQYF. In nucleotides, the CDR3 is TGTGCCAGCAGCCTGGGGACAGGATTATACGAGCAGTACTTC.

This clonotype was observed many times. This rearrangement joins TRBV24-1 to TRBJ2-3; a possible D gene is TRBD2 (5 bases). Trimming pared 5 bases from V and 1 base from J, leaving 12 bases between. This CDR3 is 15 amino acids long. Germline V gives CDR1 KGHDR, CDR2 SFDVKD. The CDR3 loop reads CATSGLGAGTDTQYF. The CDR3 DNA follows: TGTGCCACCAGTGGGCTCGGAGCGGGCACAGATACGCAGTATTTT.

The chain uses TRBV5-1 and TRBJ2-7, with 8 bases lining up with TRBD2. Germline CDR1 is SGHRS and CDR2 is YFSETQ. This CDR3 comprises 16 residues. V shed 2 bases, J shed 1 base, and the junction held 8 bases outside the gene matches. In nucleotides, the CDR3 is TGCGCCAGCAGCTTTCCCTCGGGCGGGAGGTCCTACGAGCAGTACTTC. Its translation is CASSFPSGGRSYEQYF.

The CDR3 nucleotides are TGCAGTGCTAGTCCTGGGGCGACGGATCAGCCCCAGCATTTT. It is translated as CSASPGATDQPQHF. This chain joins TRBV20-1 and TRBJ1-5; tentatively, D is TRBD1 (5 bases). This CDR3 is built from 14 residues. The V gene lost 3 bases and the J gene lost 5 bases, with 14 bases spanning the gap. CDR1 and CDR2 from the germline V gene are DFQATT and SNEGSKA (reference sequence).

This clonotype has ten or more counts. J is TRBJ2-7 and V is TRBV3-1; D gene uncertain. CDR1 is LGHDT, CDR2 YNNKEL, per germline (reference sequence). V shed 3 bases and J shed 9 bases, with 9 bases lying between them. The CDR3 runs 11 residues. The CDR3 spells CASSQGFAQYF. In DNA, the CDR3 is TGTGCCAGCAGCCAGGGTTTCGCGCAGTACTTC.

This clonotype was recorded many times. The genes are TRBV29-1 and TRBJ1-1; D is unclear. The germline V and J ends were trimmed by 3 bases and 1 base, with 6 bases remaining between them. The CDR3 extends over 12 amino acids. Germline V gene data show CDR1 as SQVTM and CDR2 as ANQGSEA. CDR3 coding DNA: TGCAGCGTTGATGGGCGGAACACTGAAGCTTTCTTT. This translates into CSVDGRNTEAFF.

V and J are TRBV5-6 and TRBJ2-3, with a tentative D call TRBD1 (5 bases). The CDR3 has 14 residues. The germline V gene has CDR1 SGHDT and CDR2 YYEEEE. V was shortened by 4 bases and J by 7 bases, with 16 bases between the two germline ends. CDR3 coding DNA: TGTGCCAGCAGCCTCTACCAGGGAATGAATACGCAGTATTTT. This codes for CASSLYQGMNTQYF.

Many counts were recorded for this clonotype. The chain employs TRBV25-1 and TRBJ2-4, with TRBD1 as a possible D gene (6 bases). Between the trimmed V and J ends, which lost 3 bases and 12 bases, there was a span of 15 bases. The CDR3 covers 13 residues. Looked up from germline, CDR1 is MGHDK and CDR2 is SYGVNS. Here the CDR3 reads CASSEGARYRQYF. The DNA for the CDR3 is TGTGCCAGCAGTGAGGGGGCCCGGTATCGTCAGTACTTC.

This clonotype was picked up a small number of times. The chain combines TRBV3-1 with TRBJ2-2; the D is unclear. Germline-derived CDR1 and CDR2 are LGHDT and YNNKEL (reference sequence). V shed 0 bases and J shed 9 bases, with 2 bases lying between them. This CDR3 has 11 amino acids. For the CDR3, the DNA is TGTGCCAGCAGCCAAGAGTGGGAGCTGTTTTTT. It yields the protein CASSQEWELFF.

This clonotype was picked up many times. The chain has TRBV4-2 and TRBJ2-3, with 7 positions matching TRBD2. The junction had 6 bases not matched to a gene; V was cut back by 1 base and J by 5 bases. CDR1 and CDR2 (germline): LGHNA, YNFKEQ. The CDR3 is made up of 15 amino acids. In nucleotides, the CDR3 is TGTGCCAGCAGCCAAGGCGGGAGAGGAATAGATACGCAGTATTTT. This encodes CASSQGGRGIDTQYF.

This clonotype occurred many times. This rearrangement joins TRBV12-3 or TRBV12-4 to TRBJ2-1, with 15 positions matching TRBD2. With 7 bases clipped from V and 8 bases from J, the junction kept 12 bases outside the gene matches. The CDR3 length is 17 residues. The CDR3, as DNA: TGTGCCAGCACCAAACCGTGGACTAGCGGGAGGGAAGATGAGCAGTTCTTC. Translating gives CASTKPWTSGREDEQFF.

This clonotype was found a few times. This chain joins TRBV5-1 and TRBJ2-1; TRBD2 aligns across 7 bases. The junction had 11 bases not matched to a gene; V was cut back by 0 bases and J by 5 bases. The CDR3 length is 17 residues. Germline CDR1 reads SGHRS; CDR2 reads YFSETQ. This CDR3 is CASSLDQGGMVHNEQFF. CDR3 DNA sequence: TGCGCCAGCAGCTTGGATCAGGGAGGGATGGTTCACAATGAGCAGTTCTTC.

The genes are TRBV21-1 and TRBJ2-3. TRBV21-1 counts as a pseudogene. The CDR3 sequence is 16 residues long. The DNA of the CDR3 is TGTGCCAGCAGCAAAGCATCGATACACCACACAGATACGCAGTATTTT. As protein: CASSKASIHHTDTQYF.

This clonotype has just a few counts. The chain uses TRBV4-2 and TRBJ2-1; D gene uncertain. CDR3 length equals 18 residues. Germline lookup yields CDR1 LGHNA and CDR2 YNFKEQ. With 1 base removed from V and 4 bases from J, the gap between germline ends came to 20 bases. The CDR3 DNA is TGTGCCAGCAGCCAAGGGAAGCGAGGCTCCACCTTGTACAATGAGCAGTTCTTC. This translates into CASSQGKRGSTLYNEQFF.

This clonotype was observed a few times. The V gene is TRBV12-3 or TRBV12-4, the J gene TRBJ2-7, with D perhaps TRBD2 (6 bases). Trimming took 6 bases from V and 6 from J, leaving 15 bases between them. The CDR3 runs 13 residues. The CDR3: CASRTGTQAEQYF. The CDR3, as DNA: TGTGCCAGCAGGACTGGGACTCAAGCCGAGCAGTACTTC.

This clonotype turned up a few times. The rearrangement uses TRBV5-1 and TRBJ2-1, with 10 bases identical to TRBD2. This CDR3 is 15 amino acids long. The V and J ends lost 4 bases and 6 bases, in that order; junction bases with no gene match: 7. Germline CDR1 SGHRS, CDR2 YFSETQ. Here the CDR3 reads CASSARLAGRNEQFF. DNA for the CDR3: TGCGCCAGCAGCGCTAGACTAGCGGGTCGCAATGAGCAGTTCTTC.

J is TRBJ2-3 and V is TRBV20-1; TRBD2 agrees at 12 bases. V shed 6 bases, J shed 8 bases, and the junction held 9 bases outside the gene matches. The CDR3 has 14 amino acids. Germline CDR1 is DFQATT and CDR2 is SNEGSKA (reference sequence). CDR3 in DNA: TGCAGTGCAATGACTAGCGGGGGCCTTGGTACGCAGTATTTT. Translation gives CSAMTSGGLGTQYF.

This clonotype was counted ten times or more. The chain combines TRBV5-1 with TRBJ2-1; tentatively, D is TRBD2 (6 bases). CDR1 is SGHRS, CDR2 YFSETQ, per germline. This CDR3 has 14 amino acids. V was shortened by 3 bases and J by 10 bases, with 17 bases between the two germline ends. The CDR3 DNA reads as TGCGCCAGCAGCTATCAGGACTACAAGGAAGAGCAGTTCTTC. This codes for CASSYQDYKEEQFF.

This clonotype occurred a few times. The chain combines TRBV12-3 or TRBV12-4 with TRBJ2-1, with D unclear. The CDR3 consists of 13 residues. Trimming shortened V by 6 bases and J by 7 bases, and 13 bases separated the two germline ends. The CDR3 DNA sequence: TGTGCCAGCAGGGGAACTGCCGGTAATGAGCAGTTCTTC. It specifies CASRGTAGNEQFF.

This chain's CDR3 is CASRRTARNEQFF. The CDR3 DNA is TGTGCCAGCAGACGGACGGCCCGCAATGAGCAGTTCTTC. The chain joins TRBV6-2 or TRBV6-3 to TRBJ2-1; D is unresolved. This CDR3 region has 13 residues. Trimming stripped 6 bases from V and 6 bases from J, with 12 bases between. The germline gives CDR1 MNHEY, CDR2 SVGEGT.

This rearrangement joins TRBV7-8 to TRBJ2-7; 9 bases agree with TRBD1. Germline V gives CDR1 SGHVS, CDR2 FQNEAQ. V gave up 4 bases and J gave up 10 bases; unmatched junction bases: 8. This CDR3 has 13 amino acids. The CDR3 region is CASSSPGQGKQYF. The CDR3 region has the DNA TGTGCCAGCAGCTCGCCGGGACAGGGAAAACAGTACTTC.

This clonotype was found a few times. DNA for the CDR3: TGTGCCAGCAGTTTTACTACAGGGTATCTTCAGTACTTC. Protein: CASSFTTGYLQYF. V is TRBV27 and J is TRBJ2-4, with a tentative D call TRBD1 (6 bases). V gave up 3 bases and J gave up 11 bases, with 14 bases separating them. The CDR3 contains 13 residues. Looked up from germline, CDR1 is MNHEY and CDR2 is SMNVEV (reference sequence).

The chain combines TRBV5-5 with TRBJ2-1; 7 bases agree with TRBD2. This CDR3 is built from 14 residues. Looked up from germline, CDR1 is SGHKS and CDR2 is YYEKEE (reference sequence). Unmatched junction bases numbered 11, after V lost 10 bases and J lost 4 bases. The CDR3 sequence: CASPRTGGYNEQFF. CDR3 nucleotides: TGTGCCTCACCCCGGACGGGGGGTTACAATGAGCAGTTCTTC.

Note on this clonotype: This may stem from a read error, because a much larger clone lies one nucleotide away. J is TRBJ1-4 and V is TRBV7-9; 7 positions agree with TRBD1. The CDR3 loop spans 12 amino acids. Germline loops: CDR1 SEHNR, CDR2 FQNEAQ (reference sequence). J gave up 6 bases and V 5 bases, and 0 bases lay outside the gene matches. Here the CDR3 DNA reads TGTGCCAGCAGCACAGGGGATGAAAAACTGTTTTTT. As protein: CASSTGDEKLFF.